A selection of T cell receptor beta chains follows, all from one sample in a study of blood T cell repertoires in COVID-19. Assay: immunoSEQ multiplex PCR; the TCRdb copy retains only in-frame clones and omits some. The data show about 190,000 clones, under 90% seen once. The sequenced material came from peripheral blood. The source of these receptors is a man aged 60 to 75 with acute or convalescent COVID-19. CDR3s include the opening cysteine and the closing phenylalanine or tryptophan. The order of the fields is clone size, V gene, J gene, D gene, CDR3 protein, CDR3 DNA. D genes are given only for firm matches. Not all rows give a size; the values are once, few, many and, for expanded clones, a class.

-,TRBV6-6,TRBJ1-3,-,CASSPSGYSRGNTIYF,TGTGCCAGCAGTCCCTCAGGGTATTCGAGAGGAAACACCATATATTTT
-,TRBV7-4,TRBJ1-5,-,CANPEPQHF,TGTGCCAACCCAGAACCCCAGCATTTT
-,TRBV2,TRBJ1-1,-,CASSEYGQMNTEAFF,TGTGCCAGCAGTGAATATGGACAGATGAACACTGAAGCTTTCTTT
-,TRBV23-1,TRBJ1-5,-,CASSQSPRMYSNQPQHF,TGCGCCAGCAGTCAATCCCCCAGAATGTATAGCAATCAGCCCCAGCATTTT
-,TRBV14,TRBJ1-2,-,CASSQDSSVRYGYTF,TGTGCCAGCAGCCAAGATTCGAGTGTACGCTATGGCTACACCTTC
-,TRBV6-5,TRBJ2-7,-,CASSYAGSYEQYF,TGTGCCAGCAGTTACGCAGGGTCCTACGAGCAGTACTTC
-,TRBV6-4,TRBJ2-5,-,CASSDSFRDTFETQYF,TGTGCCAGCAGTGACTCGTTTCGGGATACGTTTGAGACCCAGTACTTC
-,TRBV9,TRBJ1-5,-,CASSAERPLNPQHF,TGTGCCAGCAGCGCGGAGAGGCCCCTGAATCCCCAGCATTTT
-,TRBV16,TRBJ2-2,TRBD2,CASSQRSGTNTGELFF,TGTGCCAGCAGCCAAAGGAGCGGGACCAACACCGGGGAGCTGTTTTTT
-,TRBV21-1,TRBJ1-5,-,CASSKSSCGRGRDSNQPQHF,TGTGCCAGCAGCAAAAGTTCGTGTGGAAGGGGGAGAGATAGCAATCAGCCCCAGCATTTT
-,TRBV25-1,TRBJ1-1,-,CASNTGHLNTEAFF,TGTGCCAGCAACACGGGACACCTGAACACTGAAGCTTTCTTT
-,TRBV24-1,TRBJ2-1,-,CATSQDSNEQFF,TGTGCCACCAGCCAAGACAGCAATGAGCAGTTCTTC
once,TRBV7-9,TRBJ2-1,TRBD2,CASSLLAGTSYNEQFF,TGTGCCAGCAGCTTATTAGCGGGCACCTCCTACAATGAGCAGTTCTTC
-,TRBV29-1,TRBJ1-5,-,CSVAGNINQPQHF,TGCAGCGTCGCAGGGAATATCAATCAGCCCCAGCATTTT
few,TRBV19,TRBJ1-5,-,CASRALLTGYQPQHF,TGTGCCAGCCGAGCCCTTCTGACAGGCTATCAGCCCCAGCATTTT
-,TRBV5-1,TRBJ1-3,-,CASSLVSGTGNTIYF,TGCGCCAGCAGCTTGGTTTCAGGGACTGGAAACACCATATATTTT
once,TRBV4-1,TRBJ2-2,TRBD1,CASSLRQGAGELFF,TGCGCCAGCAGCCTGCGACAGGGGGCCGGGGAGCTGTTTTTT
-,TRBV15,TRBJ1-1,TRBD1,CATSGRRGGGEAFF,TGTGCCACCAGCGGGCGAAGAGGGGGCGGGGAAGCTTTCTTT
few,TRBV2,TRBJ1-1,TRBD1,CASSRQGNTEAFF,TGTGCCAGCAGCAGACAGGGGAACACTGAAGCTTTCTTT
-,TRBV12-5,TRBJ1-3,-,CASGIGGSGNTIYF,TGTGCTAGTGGAATAGGGGGCTCTGGAAACACCATATATTTT
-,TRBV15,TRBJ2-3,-,CATSRDGRDIHSLSTDTQYF,TGTGCCACCAGCAGAGATGGACGGGACATCCACAGTCTTAGCACAGATACGCAGTATTTT
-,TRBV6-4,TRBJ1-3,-,CASSITGCGNTIYF,TGTGCCAGCAGTATTACGGGGTGTGGAAACACCATATATTTT
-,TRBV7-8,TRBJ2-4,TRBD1,CASSLPTGLAKNIQYF,TGTGCCAGCAGCCTACCGACAGGGTTGGCCAAAAACATTCAGTACTTC